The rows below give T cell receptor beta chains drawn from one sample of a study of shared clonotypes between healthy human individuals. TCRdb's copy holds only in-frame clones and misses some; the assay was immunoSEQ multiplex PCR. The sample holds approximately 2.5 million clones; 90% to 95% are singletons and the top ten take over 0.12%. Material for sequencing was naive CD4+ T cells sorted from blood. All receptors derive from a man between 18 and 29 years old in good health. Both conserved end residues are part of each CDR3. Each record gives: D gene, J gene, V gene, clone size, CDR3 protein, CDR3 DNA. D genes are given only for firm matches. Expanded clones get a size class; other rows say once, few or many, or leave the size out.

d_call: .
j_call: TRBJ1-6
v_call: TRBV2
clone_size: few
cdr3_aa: CASNLDSLNSPLHF
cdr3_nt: TGTGCCAGCAATCTGGACAGTCTTAATTCACCCCTCCACTTT

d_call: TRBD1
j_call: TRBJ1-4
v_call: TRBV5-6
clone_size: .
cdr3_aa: CASSTTGGSEKLFF
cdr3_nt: TGTGCCAGCAGCACGACAGGGGGCAGTGAAAAACTGTTTTTT

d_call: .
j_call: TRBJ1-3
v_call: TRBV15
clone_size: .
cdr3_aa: CATSRDITNSGNTIYF
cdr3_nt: TGTGCCACCAGCAGAGATATAACGAACTCTGGAAACACCATATATTTT

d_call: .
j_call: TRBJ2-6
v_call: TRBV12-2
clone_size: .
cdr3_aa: CASRLEAGLTSGANVLTF
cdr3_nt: TGTGCAAGTCGCTTAGAAGCAGGGCTCACCTCTGGGGCCAACGTCCTGACTTTC

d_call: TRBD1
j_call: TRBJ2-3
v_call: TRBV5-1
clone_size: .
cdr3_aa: CASHGTDTDTQYF
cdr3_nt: TGCGCCAGCCACGGGACAGACACAGATACGCAGTATTTT

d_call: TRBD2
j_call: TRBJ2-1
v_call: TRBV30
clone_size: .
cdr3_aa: CAWSAKRAGGLYEQFF
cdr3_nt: TGTGCCTGGAGTGCAAAACGGGCGGGGGGGCTCTATGAGCAGTTCTTC

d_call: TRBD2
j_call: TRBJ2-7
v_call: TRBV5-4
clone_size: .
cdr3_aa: CASSASGTSYEQYF
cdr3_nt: TGTGCCAGCAGCGCCTCCGGGACTAGCTACGAGCAGTACTTC

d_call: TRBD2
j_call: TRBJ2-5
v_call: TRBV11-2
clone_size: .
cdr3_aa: CASSLVVAGVGETQYF
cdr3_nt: TGTGCCAGCAGCTTAGTAGTAGCGGGGGTAGGGGAGACCCAGTACTTC

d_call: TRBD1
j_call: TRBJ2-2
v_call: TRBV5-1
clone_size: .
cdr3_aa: CASSYLILGQGGAGELFF
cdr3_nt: TGCGCCAGCAGCTACTTAATTCTCGGACAGGGGGGTGCCGGGGAGCTGTTTTTT

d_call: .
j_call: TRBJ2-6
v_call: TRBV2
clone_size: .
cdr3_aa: CASTQSPGANVLTF
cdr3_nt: TGTGCCAGCACTCAAAGCCCTGGGGCCAACGTCCTGACTTTC

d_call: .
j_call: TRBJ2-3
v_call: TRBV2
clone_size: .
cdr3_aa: CASSANPDLAQYF
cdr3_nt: TGTGCCAGCAGCGCCAATCCTGACTTAGCGCAGTATTTT

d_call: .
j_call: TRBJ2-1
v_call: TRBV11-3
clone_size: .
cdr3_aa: CASSLGGTVYNEQFF
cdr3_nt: TGTGCCAGCAGCTTAGGCGGCACCGTTTACAATGAGCAGTTCTTC

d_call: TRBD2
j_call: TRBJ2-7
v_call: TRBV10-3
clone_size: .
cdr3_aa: CAISETSGSSDEQYF
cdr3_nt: TGTGCCATCAGTGAGACTAGCGGGAGTTCGGACGAGCAGTACTTC

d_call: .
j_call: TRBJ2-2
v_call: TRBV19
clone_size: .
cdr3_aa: CASSSTRAGELFF
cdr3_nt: TGTGCCAGTAGTTCGACCAGAGCCGGGGAGCTGTTTTTT

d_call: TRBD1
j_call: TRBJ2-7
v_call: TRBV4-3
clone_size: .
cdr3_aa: CASSQARDRGYEQYF
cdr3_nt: TGCGCCAGCAGCCAAGCCCGGGACAGGGGCTACGAGCAGTACTTC

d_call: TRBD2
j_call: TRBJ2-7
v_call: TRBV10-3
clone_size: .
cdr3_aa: CAGGSSYEQYF
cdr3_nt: TGTGCGGGCGGGAGCTCCTACGAGCAGTACTTC

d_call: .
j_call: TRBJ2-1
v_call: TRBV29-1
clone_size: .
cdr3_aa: CSVVPQLNEQFF
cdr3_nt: TGCAGCGTTGTCCCCCAGCTCAATGAGCAGTTCTTC

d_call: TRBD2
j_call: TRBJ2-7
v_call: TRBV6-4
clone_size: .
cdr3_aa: CASSVAGGPVHEQYF
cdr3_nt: TGTGCCAGCAGTGTAGCGGGAGGGCCCGTCCACGAGCAGTACTTC

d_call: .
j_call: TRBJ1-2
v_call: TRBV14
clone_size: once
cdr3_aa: CASSLRGSYGYTF
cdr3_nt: TGTGCCAGCAGCCTGAGAGGTTCTTATGGCTACACCTTC

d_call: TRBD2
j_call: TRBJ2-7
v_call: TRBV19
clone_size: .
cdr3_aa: CASSSQSERGEQYF
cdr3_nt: TGTGCCAGTAGTTCCCAAAGTGAGCGGGGCGAGCAGTACTTC

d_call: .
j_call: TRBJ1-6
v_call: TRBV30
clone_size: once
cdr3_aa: CAWSVFILSSYNSPLHF
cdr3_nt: TGTGCCTGGAGTGTATTTATCCTGTCCTCCTATAATTCACCCCTCCACTTT

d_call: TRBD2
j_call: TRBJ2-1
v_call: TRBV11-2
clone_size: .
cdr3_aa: CASSPGGSGGSRSYNEQFF
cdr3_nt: TGTGCCAGCAGCCCCGGAGGTAGCGGGGGGTCCCGCTCCTACAATGAGCAGTTCTTC

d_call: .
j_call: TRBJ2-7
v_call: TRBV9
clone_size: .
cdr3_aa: CASSEGTIRSYEQYF
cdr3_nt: TGTGCCAGCAGCGAAGGGACAATACGCTCCTACGAGCAGTACTTC

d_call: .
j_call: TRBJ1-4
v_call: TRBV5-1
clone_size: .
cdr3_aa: CASSPPGQEKLFF
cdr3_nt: TGCGCCAGCAGTCCACCTGGGCAAGAAAAACTGTTTTTT

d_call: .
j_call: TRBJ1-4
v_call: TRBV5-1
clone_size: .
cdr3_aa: CASSMGDVLRGLLFF
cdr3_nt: TGCGCCAGCAGCATGGGGGACGTTCTTAGGGGCTTACTGTTTTTT

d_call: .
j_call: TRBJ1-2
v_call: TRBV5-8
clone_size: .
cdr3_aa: CASSLFLALSNYGYTF
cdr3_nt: TGTGCCAGCAGCTTGTTCTTGGCCCTCTCTAACTATGGCTACACCTTC

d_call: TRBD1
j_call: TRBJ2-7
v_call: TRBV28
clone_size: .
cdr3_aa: CASSVRDSYYEQYF
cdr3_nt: TGTGCCAGCAGTGTCCGGGACAGTTACTACGAGCAGTACTTC

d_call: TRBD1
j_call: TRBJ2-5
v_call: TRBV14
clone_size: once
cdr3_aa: CASSKGDRAQETQYF
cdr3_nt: TGTGCCAGCAGCAAGGGGGACAGGGCTCAAGAGACCCAGTACTTC

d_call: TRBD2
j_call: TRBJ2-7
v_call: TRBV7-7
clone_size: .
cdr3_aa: CASSGGGPGPLLNEQYF
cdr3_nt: TGTGCTAGCAGCGGGGGGGGGCCAGGCCCCCTCCTAAACGAGCAGTACTTC

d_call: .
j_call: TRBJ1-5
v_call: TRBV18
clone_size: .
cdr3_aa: CASSPMGSPSNQPQHF
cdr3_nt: TGTGCCAGCTCACCCATGGGCAGTCCCTCGAATCAGCCCCAGCATTTT

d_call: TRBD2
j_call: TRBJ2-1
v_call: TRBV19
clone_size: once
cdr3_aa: CASSPPPGGGGSYNEQFF
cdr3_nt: TGTGCCAGTAGCCCACCGCCTGGCGGGGGAGGCTCCTACAATGAGCAGTTCTTC

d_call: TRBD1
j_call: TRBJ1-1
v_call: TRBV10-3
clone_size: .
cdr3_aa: CAVARGEGTEAFF
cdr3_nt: TGTGCCGTGGCCAGGGGGGAAGGGACTGAAGCTTTCTTT

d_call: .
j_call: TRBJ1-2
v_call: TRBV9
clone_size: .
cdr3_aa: CASSVADYIGAFYGYTF
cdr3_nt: TGTGCCAGCAGCGTAGCGGATTATATCGGTGCCTTCTATGGCTACACCTTC

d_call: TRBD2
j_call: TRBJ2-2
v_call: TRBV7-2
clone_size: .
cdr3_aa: CASSFPLGSGRVDGELFF
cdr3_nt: TGTGCCAGCAGCTTCCCTTTGGGTAGCGGGAGGGTTGACGGGGAGCTGTTTTTT

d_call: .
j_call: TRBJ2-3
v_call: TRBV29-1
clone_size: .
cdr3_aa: CSLPSSLGTDTQYF
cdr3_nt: TGCAGCCTCCCGTCCTCGCTCGGCACAGATACGCAGTATTTT

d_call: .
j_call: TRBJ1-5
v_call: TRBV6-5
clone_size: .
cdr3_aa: CASTLSGTSNQPQHF
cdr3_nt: TGTGCCAGCACCCTAAGTGGGACTAGCAATCAGCCCCAGCATTTT

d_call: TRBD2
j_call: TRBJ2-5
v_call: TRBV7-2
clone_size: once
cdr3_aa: CASSFPGGRGETQYF
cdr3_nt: TGTGCCAGCAGCTTCCCGGGGGGGCGAGGAGAGACCCAGTACTTC

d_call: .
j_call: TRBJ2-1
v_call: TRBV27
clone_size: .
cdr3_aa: CASSPSGWGRVYNEQFF
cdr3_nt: TGTGCCAGCAGTCCCTCCGGGTGGGGACGTGTCTACAATGAGCAGTTCTTC

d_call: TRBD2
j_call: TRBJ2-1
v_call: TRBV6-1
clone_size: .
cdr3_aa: CASGSSGSWNEQFF
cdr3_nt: TGTGCCAGCGGGTCTAGCGGGAGTTGGAATGAGCAGTTCTTC

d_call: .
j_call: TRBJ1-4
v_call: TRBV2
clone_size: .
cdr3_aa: CASKRSGEKLFF
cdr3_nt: TGTGCCAGCAAGAGATCGGGTGAAAAACTGTTTTTT

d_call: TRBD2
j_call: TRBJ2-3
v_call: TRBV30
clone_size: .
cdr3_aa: CAFKGASGTFTDTQYF
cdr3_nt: TGTGCCTTTAAAGGGGCTAGCGGGACGTTCACAGATACGCAGTATTTT

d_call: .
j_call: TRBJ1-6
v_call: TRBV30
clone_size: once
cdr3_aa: CAWSGGTSNSPLHF
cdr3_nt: TGTGCCTGGAGCGGTGGGACATCTAATTCACCCCTCCACTTT

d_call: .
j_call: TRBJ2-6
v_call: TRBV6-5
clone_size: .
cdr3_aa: CASGRGASGANVLTF
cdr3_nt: TGTGCCAGCGGCAGGGGAGCTTCTGGGGCCAACGTCCTGACTTTC

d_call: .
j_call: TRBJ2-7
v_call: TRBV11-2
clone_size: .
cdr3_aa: CASSLRAGSYEQYF
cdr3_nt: TGTGCCAGCAGCTTACGGGCAGGGTCCTACGAGCAGTACTTC

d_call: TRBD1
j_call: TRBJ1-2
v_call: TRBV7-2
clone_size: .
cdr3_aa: CASSRDRDSASYGYTF
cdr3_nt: TGTGCCAGCAGCCGAGACCGGGACAGCGCCTCTTATGGCTACACCTTC

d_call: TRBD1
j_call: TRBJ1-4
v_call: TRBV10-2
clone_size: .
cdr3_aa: CASTSGTGGEKLFF
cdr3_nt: TGCGCCAGCACTTCGGGGACAGGAGGCGAAAAACTGTTTTTT

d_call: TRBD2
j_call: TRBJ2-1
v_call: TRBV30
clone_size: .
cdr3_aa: CAWSLGSGSGTGQFF
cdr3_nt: TGTGCCTGGAGTTTAGGTAGCGGGAGTGGCACAGGGCAGTTCTTC

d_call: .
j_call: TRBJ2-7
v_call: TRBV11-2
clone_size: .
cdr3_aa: CASSLGTSYEQYF
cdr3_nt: TGTGCCAGCAGCTTAGGGACAAGCTACGAGCAGTACTTC

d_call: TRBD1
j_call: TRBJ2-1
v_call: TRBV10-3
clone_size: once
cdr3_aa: CAISDRTGAYNEQFF
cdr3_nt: TGTGCCATCAGTGATCGGACAGGGGCCTATAATGAGCAGTTCTTC

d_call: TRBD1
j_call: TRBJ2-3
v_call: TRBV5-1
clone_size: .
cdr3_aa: CASSWDRGTDTQYF
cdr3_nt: TGCGCCAGCAGCTGGGACAGGGGGACAGATACGCAGTATTTT

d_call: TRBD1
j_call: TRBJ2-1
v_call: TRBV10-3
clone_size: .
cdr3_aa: CAIRGQGGSYNEQFF
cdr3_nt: TGTGCCATCAGGGGACAGGGAGGGTCCTACAATGAGCAGTTCTTC

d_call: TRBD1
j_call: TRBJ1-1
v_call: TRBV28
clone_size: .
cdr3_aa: CASSITGQGYTEAFF
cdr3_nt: TGTGCCAGCAGTATTACGGGACAGGGGTACACTGAAGCTTTCTTT

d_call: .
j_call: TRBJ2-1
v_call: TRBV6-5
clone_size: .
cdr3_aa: CASSYGRVSGNEQFF
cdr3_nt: TGTGCCAGCAGTTACGGCCGGGTCTCGGGCAATGAGCAGTTCTTC